This is a list of T cell receptor beta chains from one sample in a study of early T cells in non-severe SARS-CoV-2 infection. From the 5' RACE reads, TCRdb called clonotypes with MiXCR, one entry per CDR3 protein. The table has about 44,000 distinct CDR3 sequences, under 7.5% seen once. Here the sequenced sample was whole blood, taken at baseline. The origin of the receptors is an adult who was a healthcare worker with PCR-confirmed SARS-CoV-2 infection or an uninfected control (not recorded which). Both conserved end residues are part of each CDR3. D genes are given only for firm matches. Clone size, where shown, is once, few, many, or a class for clones that have expanded.

j_call v_call clone_size d_call cdr3_nt cdr3_aa
TRBJ2-1 TRBV20-1 . . TGCAGTGCTACGGGGGACTCCCCCAGTGGGCAGTTCTTC CSATGDSPSGQFF
TRBJ2-5 TRBV5-1 many . TGCGCCAGCAGCTCTACAGGGTCCCCAGAGACCCAGTACTTC CASSSTGSPETQYF
TRBJ2-1 TRBV19 many TRBD2 TGTGCCAGTAGCCCCGGGACTAGCGGGGCCAGCTCCTACAATGAGCAGTTCTTC CASSPGTSGASSYNEQFF
TRBJ1-6 TRBV6-1 many TRBD1 TGTGCCAGCAGTGAGGGTCAGGGGGCGAATTCACCCCTCCACTTT CASSEGQGANSPLHF
TRBJ2-7 TRBV7-2 few TRBD1 TGTGCCAGCAGCCTACAGGGGAACTCCTACGAGCAGTACTTC CASSLQGNSYEQYF
TRBJ1-2 TRBV28 many . TGTGCCAGCAGTTCTCCGGGGTTCATCTATGGCTACACCTTC CASSSPGFIYGYTF
TRBJ2-5 TRBV6-1 . TRBD2 TGTGCCAGCAACTTCCCAGGAGTGCTAGCGGGGGGACACCAAGAGACCCAGTACTTC CASNFPGVLAGGHQETQYF
TRBJ2-3 TRBV7-3 . . TGTGCCAGCAGCTATGAGGGGGGCACAGATACGCAGTATTTT CASSYEGGTDTQYF
TRBJ2-6 TRBV27 . TRBD1 TGTGCCAGCACCTCATTGGTCCGTTGGCAGGGGGTAACTGGGGCCAACGTCCTGACTTTC CASTSLVRWQGVTGANVLTF
TRBJ1-6 TRBV5-4 many TRBD1 TGTGCCAGCACCATCGGTGGGGGGACAGGGATCTCACCCCTCCACTTT CASTIGGGTGISPLHF
TRBJ2-6 TRBV19 many . TGTGCCAGTAGTGTGGGCCTTCCTTCTGGGGCCAACGTCCTGACTTTC CASSVGLPSGANVLTF
TRBJ2-5 TRBV7-2 few . TGTGCCAGCAGCTTAAGGGGGGAAGAGACCCAGTACTTC CASSLRGEETQYF
TRBJ2-6 TRBV28 many . TGTGCCAGCAGTCAAGTGGGGGGACCCGGGGCCAACGTCCTGACTTTC CASSQVGGPGANVLTF
TRBJ2-3 TRBV30 . TRBD2 TGTGCCTGGAGTCCCGGGACTAGCAGGGGGATGACAGATACGCAGTATTTT CAWSPGTSRGMTDTQYF
TRBJ1-1 TRBV12-3/TRBV12-4 few . TGTGCCAGCAGTTTAGCGCTCGGTTCCGGCCTGAACGAAGCTTTCTTT CASSLALGSGLNEAFF
TRBJ2-3 TRBV11-3 many TRBD2 TGTGCCAGCAGCCCTGGGACTAGCGGGAGATCAGATACGCAGTATTTT CASSPGTSGRSDTQYF
TRBJ2-3 TRBV11-2 many TRBD2 TGTGCCAGCTCCCTTGGGGGGGTGGATACGCAGTATTTT CASSLGGVDTQYF
TRBJ2-1 TRBV5-4 few . TGTGCCAGCACCGAGGACTTGAGCTCCTACAATGAGCAGTTCTTC CASTEDLSSYNEQFF
TRBJ2-7 TRBV6-1 many . TGTGCCAGCAGTGAAGCGGGGAGGTGGGGAGCGGGCTCTTTCCCGGACGAGCAGTACTTC CASSEAGRWGAGSFPDEQYF
TRBJ1-3 TRBV29-1 . . TGCAGCGTTGCTCCCGGGAACTCTGGAAACACCATATATTTT CSVAPGNSGNTIYF
TRBJ2-5 TRBV5-1 many TRBD2 TGCGCCAGCAGCTCCCTAGCGGCGGGGGTACAAGAGACCCAGTACTTC CASSSLAAGVQETQYF
TRBJ2-5 TRBV7-8 many . TGTGCCAGCAGCCACCCTTCTCAAGGGGGACGGGAGACCCAGTACTTC CASSHPSQGGRETQYF
TRBJ2-1 TRBV5-1 many . TGCGCCAGCAGCTTGGGGGGTTCCATCAATGAGCAGTTCTTC CASSLGGSINEQFF
TRBJ2-1 TRBV7-3 many . TGTGCCAGCAGCTCCCTGGGCCGGCGTGATGAGCAGTTCTTC CASSSLGRRDEQFF
TRBJ1-6 TRBV7-7 many . TGTGCTAGCAGCCCAACACAAGATTCACCCCTCCACTTT CASSPTQDSPLHF
TRBJ2-1 TRBV11-2 many . TGTGCCAGCCAGCGAGCGGTCTCCTACAATGAGCAGTTCTTC CASQRAVSYNEQFF
TRBJ1-1 TRBV29-1 many . TGCAGCGTTGGGGATGAAGCTTTCTTT CSVGDEAFF
TRBJ2-7 TRBV12-3/TRBV12-4 few . TGTGCCAGCAGTTTTATGAGCTCCTACGAGCAGTACTTC CASSFMSSYEQYF
TRBJ2-7 TRBV5-6 few . TGTGCCAGCAGCTACCCTACAGGGAGCTCCTACGAGCAGTACTTC CASSYPTGSSYEQYF
TRBJ1-5 TRBV2 few . TGTGCCAGCAGTGATCCTTTCCAAAATCAGCCCCAGCATTTT CASSDPFQNQPQHF
TRBJ2-5 TRBV20-1 many . TGCAGTGCAAAAGCTGGGCACCAAGAGACCCAGTACTTC CSAKAGHQETQYF
TRBJ1-2 TRBV19 many . TGTGCCAGTAGTATCGGGGAAGGCTACACCTTC CASSIGEGYTF
TRBJ2-7 TRBV7-3 many . TGTGCCAGCAGCCCGAGCTCCTACGAGCAGTACTTC CASSPSSYEQYF
TRBJ2-4 TRBV4-1 . . TGCGCCAGCAGCCAAGGGGGAACGCGGAACAAAAACATTCAGTACTTC CASSQGGTRNKNIQYF
TRBJ1-1 TRBV12-3/TRBV12-4 many TRBD1 TGTGCCAGCAGTCAGGGACAGGGGAACACTGAAGCTTTCTTT CASSQGQGNTEAFF
TRBJ2-3 TRBV6-2/TRBV6-3 many . TGTGCCAGCGGGGAAATAGATACGCAGTATTTT CASGEIDTQYF
TRBJ2-7 TRBV10-3 many . TGTGCCATCAGTATTGGCGGAACCTCCTACGAGCAGTACTTC CAISIGGTSYEQYF
TRBJ2-3 TRBV12-3/TRBV12-4 many . TGTGCCAGCAGTTTAATTAATACGCAGTATTTT CASSLINTQYF
TRBJ2-5 TRBV27 many . TGTGCCAGCAGTTTAGAAGGGGAAGAGACCCAGTACTTC CASSLEGEETQYF
TRBJ2-7 TRBV4-2 . . TGTGCCAGCAGCCAAGTGGACAGAGACGTCTACGAGCAGTACTTC CASSQVDRDVYEQYF
TRBJ2-5 TRBV7-3 many TRBD2 TGTGCCAGCAGCCCCCGGCACGGGGGGGCAGAGACCCAGTACTTC CASSPRHGGAETQYF
TRBJ2-3 TRBV5-5 many . TGTGCCAGCAGCACGGACGCAGCTAGCACAGATACGCAGTATTTT CASSTDAASTDTQYF
TRBJ2-4 TRBV6-5 . . TGTGCCAGCAGTTACGGAGGCCCGAGGGCCAAAAACATTCAGTACTTC CASSYGGPRAKNIQYF
TRBJ1-2 TRBV29-1 many . TGCAGCGTTGTTACAGAGATAATAGGCTACACCTTC CSVVTEIIGYTF
TRBJ1-2 TRBV5-6 . . TGTGCCAGCAGTATGGACTATGGCTACACCTTC CASSMDYGYTF
TRBJ2-3 TRBV20-1 . . TGCAGTGCTAGAGATAGGGGGGGTCAGGCAGATACGCAGTATTTT CSARDRGGQADTQYF